This T cell receptor beta chain emerged from a study of metastatic and nonmetastatic thyroid tumors. Study in general: Repertoires of blood and of tissue (tumor or nodule) from malignant and benign thyroid patients were compared. The study, taken as a whole, reports: Patients with malignant thyroid tumors reportedly had significantly higher TCR beta diversity than those with benign nodules, in blood and tumor.

From the PCR reads, TCRdb re-called clones with MiXCR. The table lists 43,000 or so clones, around 25% of them singletons. After removal of 1 base from V and 0 bases from J, the junction contained 3 bases not matched to a gene. Germline-derived CDR1 and CDR2 are KGHSH and LQKENI. The CDR3 totals 16 residues. Comment on this clone: Antigen unknown.

Each patient came to thyroid surgery without any prior treatment (of any kind). The sequencing input was blood. This TCR came from a male donor with papillary thyroid cancer or a benign thyroid nodule (not recorded which). Some clones in this sample may be carry-over from other donors' samples. This chain uses TRBV18 with TRBJ1-5; 7 positions agree with TRBD1. For the CDR3, the DNA is TGTGCCAGCTCACCACAGGGGGCCCATAGCAATCAGCCCCAGCATTTT. Its protein is CASSPQGAHSNQPQHF.